What follows is one T cell receptor beta chain and its context. Its cognate antigen is unknown. The data stem from a study of Ad26.COV2.S vaccination and SARS-CoV-2 variants. Overall study context: Intramuscular Ad26.COV2.S doses were given once or twice, 56 days apart. General study findings and limits: Assessments of TCR breadth and depth may have underestimated the total T cell responses.

This sample's treatment: 19 received Ad26.COV2.S at low or high dose, single or two shots; 5 received placebo; per-sample allocation not given. Sampling was performed 63 days after the first vaccine or placebo injection. Built on an Ad26 vector, the vaccine expressed Wuhan-strain SARS-CoV-2 spike. Germline values: CDR1 SNHLY, CDR2 FYNNEI. The V gene end was trimmed by 4 bases and the J gene end by 1 base; junction bases not matched to a gene: 10. This CDR3 is built from 19 residues. Measured with immunoSEQ multiplex PCR; TCRdb has only the in-frame clones, and not every one. The profile shows about 350,000 clones, approximately 84% of them singletons.

Here the sequenced sample was peripheral blood, taken in a trial of Ad26.COV2.S vaccine versus placebo. The receptor was derived from a person between 18 and 65 years old who received the Ad26.COV2.S COVID-19 vaccine or a placebo. V gene TRBV2 combines with J gene TRBJ2-5; 15 positions agree with TRBD2. The CDR3, as DNA: TGTGCCAGCAGTGCCCCCCCTGGGACTAGCGGGAGGCCCCAAGAGACCCAGTACTTC. Its protein is CASSAPPGTSGRPQETQYF.